The sequence of this T cell receptor beta chain was determined in a study of blood T cell repertoires in COVID-19. Study as a whole: Collection of acute and convalescent COVID-19 samples took place in the United States, Italy and Spain. Sample material is recorded as cDNA or gDNA derived from T cells, B-cell-depleted T cells, or PBMCs.

Germline V gene lookup returns CDR1 GTSNPN and CDR2 SVGIG (reference sequence). Unmatched junction bases numbered 8, after V lost 0 bases and J lost 7 bases. The CDR3 is 15 amino acids. Clones were read by immunoSEQ multiplex PCR, and TCRdb kept only the in-frame ones, dropping some. This sample has about 85,000 clones, with about 91% found just once. J is TRBJ1-4 and V is TRBV30, with 7 positions matching TRBD1. The receptor comes from a woman of 80 years or more with acute or convalescent COVID-19. Sequencing was done on a sample of peripheral blood. The CDR3 here is CAWSVLDRRGEKLFF. As DNA, the CDR3 is TGTGCCTGGAGTGTACTGGACAGGAGGGGTGAAAAACTGTTTTTT.